A selection of T cell receptor beta chains follows, all from one sample in a study of shared T cell receptors in the human thymus. The method was immunoSEQ multiplex PCR; TCRdb's version includes in-frame clones alone and lacks a portion of them. Here the sample spans hundreds of thousands of clones, more than 70% being singletons. These data also formed part of another study, on human thymus T cells.

Material: thymocytes. Receptors were obtained from a boy under three years old with a congenital heart defect. Both conserved end residues are part of each CDR3. The order of the fields is D gene, clone size, V gene, J gene, CDR3 DNA, CDR3 protein. A D gene is named only where the DNA matches it firmly. Not all rows give a size; the values are once, few, many and, for expanded clones, a class.

D: TRBD1; size: -; V: TRBV4-3; J: TRBJ2-7; DNA: TGCGCCAGCAGCCACTTACAGGGGATTGCCTACGAGCAGTACTTC; CDR3: CASSHLQGIAYEQYF
D: TRBD2; size: few; V: TRBV4-1; J: TRBJ2-1; DNA: TGCGCCAGCAGCCAACTAGCGGGAGTTGTCAATGAGCAGTTCTTC; CDR3: CASSQLAGVVNEQFF
D: -; size: -; V: TRBV7-8; J: TRBJ2-6; DNA: TGTGCCAGCAGCTTAAGGGGGACGGAAGAGGAAACTGGGGCCAACGTCCTGACTTTC; CDR3: CASSLRGTEEETGANVLTF
D: -; size: few; V: TRBV4-3; J: TRBJ2-7; DNA: TGCGCCAGCAGCCAAGATTCAGGGGGGACCTACGAGCAGTACTTC; CDR3: CASSQDSGGTYEQYF
D: TRBD2; size: once; V: TRBV28; J: TRBJ2-3; DNA: TGTGCCAGCACACCCGGGACTAGCGGTAGCACAGATACGCAGTATTTT; CDR3: CASTPGTSGSTDTQYF
D: -; size: -; V: TRBV7-9; J: TRBJ2-7; DNA: TGTGCCAGCAGCTTAGCGCCGGGGGACGGGAGTGCGGGGGAGCAGTACTTC; CDR3: CASSLAPGDGSAGEQYF
D: TRBD1; size: -; V: TRBV7-6; J: TRBJ2-2; DNA: TGTGCCAGCAGTTTACGACAGGGGCAGCTCCCCGGGGAGCTGTTTTTT; CDR3: CASSLRQGQLPGELFF
D: TRBD1; size: once; V: TRBV28; J: TRBJ1-4; DNA: TGTGCCAGCAGCCCGACAGGGAGCGATGAAAAACTGTTTTTT; CDR3: CASSPTGSDEKLFF
D: TRBD2; size: -; V: TRBV27; J: TRBJ2-7; DNA: TGTGCCAGCAGTGACTATGCACCGGGACAGGGACATAGCGGGGGGGCTGAAGAGCAGTACTTC; CDR3: CASSDYAPGQGHSGGAEEQYF
D: -; size: -; V: TRBV4-2; J: TRBJ2-7; DNA: TGTGCCAGCAGCCACCCGGGGGGCCACTCCTACGAGCAGTACTTC; CDR3: CASSHPGGHSYEQYF
D: TRBD1; size: -; V: TRBV7-4; J: TRBJ1-4; DNA: TGTGCCAGCAGCTGGGACAGCCGAAATCAGGGCGCAACTAATGAAAAACTGTTTTTT; CDR3: CASSWDSRNQGATNEKLFF
D: TRBD1; size: -; V: TRBV27; J: TRBJ1-4; DNA: TGTGCCAGCAGTTCGCCGGGACAGGGCCCGGAAAAACTGTTTTTT; CDR3: CASSSPGQGPEKLFF
D: TRBD1; size: -; V: TRBV5-8; J: TRBJ2-1; DNA: TGTGCCAGCAGCCAAAAAAAAGACAGGGGAACCTACAATGAGCAGTTCTTC; CDR3: CASSQKKDRGTYNEQFF
D: -; size: few; V: TRBV19; J: TRBJ1-2; DNA: TGTGCCAGTAGTATAGATTCTCGGTTTCGGACAGCGCTCTATGGCTACACCTTC; CDR3: CASSIDSRFRTALYGYTF
D: -; size: -; V: TRBV27; J: TRBJ2-5; DNA: TGTGCCAGCCGTACCGGCAGGGGCTTCCAAGAGACCCAGTACTTC; CDR3: CASRTGRGFQETQYF
D: -; size: -; V: TRBV7-9; J: TRBJ1-2; DNA: TGTGCCAGCAGCTTATTGGGCATCTATGGCTACACCTTC; CDR3: CASSLLGIYGYTF
D: TRBD1; size: -; V: TRBV4-1; J: TRBJ1-1; DNA: TGCGCCAGCAGCCAGACAGGGGGCGTCGCCACTGAAGCTTTCTTT; CDR3: CASSQTGGVATEAFF
D: -; size: -; V: TRBV6-4; J: TRBJ1-1; DNA: TGTGCCAGCAGGTACGACAGAAACACTGAAGCTTTCTTT; CDR3: CASRYDRNTEAFF
D: TRBD1; size: -; V: TRBV27; J: TRBJ2-2; DNA: TGTGCCAGCAGGGACAGGGTTGTGACCGGGGAGCTGTTTTTT; CDR3: CASRDRVVTGELFF
D: TRBD2; size: -; V: TRBV27; J: TRBJ2-7; DNA: TGTGCCAGCAGCTCGGGACTAGCGGAAGGGAGCGAGCAGTACTTC; CDR3: CASSSGLAEGSEQYF
D: -; size: -; V: TRBV5-8; J: TRBJ1-1; DNA: TGTGCCAGCAGCTCGGGATATAGCATGAACACTGAAGCTTTCTTT; CDR3: CASSSGYSMNTEAFF
D: -; size: -; V: TRBV27; J: TRBJ1-5; DNA: TGTGCCAGCAGTCCTCATGGTAGACAGTCAAATAGCAATCAGCCCCAGCATTTT; CDR3: CASSPHGRQSNSNQPQHF